The following is a T cell receptor beta chain sequence with its context. Its antigen is unidentified. Amplification of the TCR beta CDR3 regions used RNA transcripts (as template). First-round RT-PCR with HTBI primers preceded a second-round multiplex PCR. Via MiXCR, TCRdb re-called the multiplex PCR reads, giving one row per CDR3 protein. Here the sample spans about 590,000 distinct CDR3 sequences, approximately 35% being singletons. Lactation, pregnancy, uncontrolled infections and other autoimmune diseases were all grounds for excluding patients. This sample stems from a study of Graves' ophthalmopathy and Graves' hyperthyroidism. About the research overall: In this cohort's terms, stable hyperthyroidism meant no ophthalmopathy by 18 months of follow-up.

Study conclusions and caveats: Among expanded thyroid clonotypes above 0.001 frequency, most also occurred in blood. With approximately 88% sensitivity and less than 83% specificity, a 13-signature model separated ophthalmopathy from stable hyperthyroidism.

From germline, CDR1 is LNHDA and CDR2 SQIVND (reference sequence). V lost 3 bases, J lost 7 bases, and 25 bases lay in between. This CDR3 is 17 amino acids long. The receptor was derived from an adult man with Graves' hyperthyroidism. Sequences were obtained from peripheral blood or thyroid tissue (not recorded which). V usage is TRBV19 and J usage is TRBJ2-7; D is perhaps TRBD2 (6 bases). Here the CDR3 reads CASSIAGTSSSYNEQYF. The CDR3 DNA sequence: TGTGCCAGTAGTATTGCGGGGACTTCCAGCTCCTACAATGAGCAGTACTTC.